Below are 29 T cell receptor beta chains sequenced from a single sample in a study of blood T cells in healthy people across ages. The use of a sample-barcoded 5' primer and a J-beta primer mix characterized a second PCR of about 7 to 12 cycles. TCRdb reprocessed the 5' RACE reads via MiXCR and lists one record per CDR3 protein. This sample has fewer than 950,000 distinct CDR3 sequences; about 37% occur once, and the top ten carry approximately 13%. The sequenced sample consisted of blood. The receptors derive from a man younger than 30 in good health.

This clonotype came up a few times. One end of the junction does not line up with germline, which may come from a read error. This chain links TRBV7-2 with TRBJ2-3; D gene ambiguous. CDR1 SGHTA and CDR2 FQGNSA come from the germline V gene. The CDR3 runs 12 residues. CDR3 amino acids: CASSLDVDTQYF. The CDR3 DNA follows: TGTGCCAGTAGCTTAGATGTAGATACGCAGTATTTT.

As to this clonotype: A much larger clone is a single base away; this may be a read error. V usage is TRBV20-1 and J usage is TRBJ2-1; the match to TRBD2 covers 8 bases. V lost 6 bases to trimming and J lost 1 base; unmatched junction nucleotides: 11. The V gene's germline CDR1 is DFQATT and CDR2 SNEGSKA (reference sequence). The CDR3 spans 16 residues. The CDR3 nucleotides are TGCAGTGCGTCTATCGGGGGGGCCGAGTCCTACAATGAGCAGTTCTTC. It yields the protein CSASIGGAESYNEQFF.

V and J are TRBV12-3 or TRBV12-4 and TRBJ1-5; D may be TRBD1 (5 bases). V was shortened by 5 bases and J by 4 bases, with 18 bases between the two germline ends. This CDR3 is 16 amino acids long. CDR3 DNA sequence: TGTGCCAGCAGTCCGGGACGGGGGATGGCGAATCAGCCCCAGCATTTT. Translation gives CASSPGRGMANQPQHF.

On this clonotype itself: The junction and the germline gene differ at one end; a read error may be behind it. The CDR3 sequence is CASTSEPGHITNTQYF. The CDR3 bases are TGTGCTAGCACTTCAGAACCGGGACATATTACCAATACGCAGTATTTT. The rearrangement joins TRBV7-8 to TRBJ2-3; weak D call: TRBD1 (6 bases). The V gene's germline CDR1 is SGHVS and CDR2 FQNEAQ. CDR3 length equals 16 residues.

The rearrangement uses TRBV6-5 and TRBJ2-4; the D gene is possibly TRBD2 (6 bases). CDR1 MNHEY and CDR2 SVGAGI come from the germline V gene. CDR3 size: 13 residues. The V and J ends lost 6 bases and 8 bases respectively, with 14 bases between them. The DNA for the CDR3 is TGTGCCAGCAGAAGGGACTCTGGGTACATTCAGTACTTC. It is translated as CASRRDSGYIQYF.

Notes on this clonotype: A much larger clone differs from this one at a single base, so this may be a read error. V is TRBV7-2 and J is TRBJ2-1; 7 bases fit TRBD2. Germline values: CDR1 SGHTA, CDR2 FQGNSA. The trim removed 6 bases at V and 3 bases at J, leaving 5 bases unmatched. The CDR3 runs to 14 residues. The CDR3 sequence: CASRASGFYNEQFF. The CDR3 DNA sequence: TGTGCCAGCAGGGCTAGCGGATTCTACAATGAGCAGTTCTTC.

This sequence joins TRBV4-3 and TRBJ2-2, with D hard to call. Trimming pared 2 bases from V and 6 bases from J, leaving 22 bases between. The germline V gene encodes CDR1 LGHNA and CDR2 YSLEER. The CDR3 spans 18 residues. The CDR3 here is CASSQSLRQLVEAGELFF. CDR3 nucleotide sequence: TGCGCCAGCAGCCAAAGCCTCCGGCAGCTGGTCGAGGCCGGGGAGCTGTTTTTT.

This clonotype was seen repeatedly, ten times or more. The CDR3 DNA is TGTGCCAGCAGTTACTCACGGGGGCCCAGGGATGGGCAGTTCTTC. Encoded protein: CASSYSRGPRDGQFF. The genes are TRBV6-6 and TRBJ2-1; the D call may be TRBD1 or TRBD2 (6 bases each). The V end lost 0 bases, the J end lost 12 bases, and 18 bases lay between the germline ends. This CDR3 has 15 amino acids. Germline CDR1 reads MNHNY; CDR2 reads SVGAGI (reference sequence).

The rearrangement links TRBV20-1 to TRBJ1-5; D gene unclear. Germline V CDR1 and CDR2: DFQATT, SNEGSKA (reference sequence). Trimming removed 3 bases from V and 2 bases from J, with 11 bases in between. The CDR3 is 14 amino acids. The CDR3 sequence: CSASEGRGNQPQHF. The CDR3 nucleotides are TGCAGTGCTAGTGAAGGACGGGGCAATCAGCCCCAGCATTTT.

There are a few counts of this clonotype. At one end, the junction sequence differs from germline, possibly due to a read error. The J gene is TRBJ2-7, the V gene TRBV18; D perhaps matches TRBD2 (5 bases). The CDR3 extends over 14 amino acids. Germline CDR1 reads KGHSH; CDR2 reads LQKENI. The CDR3 nucleotides are TGTGCCAGCTCAACGGGAACTGTAGCCTACGAACAGTACTTC. Translating it yields CASSTGTVAYEQYF.

This clonotype came up many times. This chain uses TRBV6-2 or TRBV6-3 with TRBJ2-1, with D maybe TRBD2 (7 bases). The germline V and J ends were trimmed by 3 bases and 1 base, with 22 bases remaining between them. Germline values: CDR1 MNHEY, CDR2 SVGEGT. The CDR3 is made up of 19 amino acids. CDR3 amino acids: CASSYTGRGSSGSYNEQFF. CDR3 DNA: TGTGCCAGCAGTTATACGGGGAGGGGGTCTAGCGGTTCCTACAATGAGCAGTTCTTC.

This chain uses TRBV6-6 with TRBJ1-4, with 9 nucleotides matching TRBD1. The V segment lost 7 bases and the J segment 14 bases; nucleotides outside the gene matches: 8. CDR3 size: 12 residues. Germline CDR1 MNHNY, CDR2 SVGAGI (reference sequence). The CDR3 loop reads CASNQGTGWLFF. Written as DNA, the CDR3 is TGTGCCAGCAATCAGGGGACAGGGTGGCTGTTTTTT.

This chain joins TRBV6-6 and TRBJ1-2; 7 nucleotides align to TRBD1. The length of the CDR3 is 16 residues. Germline V gene data show CDR1 as MNHNY and CDR2 as SVGAGI (reference sequence). J lost 3 bases, V lost 6 bases, and 13 bases had no gene match. The CDR3 region is CASSPRGQSPDYGYTF. The CDR3 DNA is TGTGCCAGCAGCCCAAGGGGACAGAGCCCTGACTATGGCTACACCTTC.

The sample holds a few counts of this clonotype. The limits of the CDR3 on the DNA are not certain, so only TCRdb's listed CDR3 is given. The chain is built from TRBV7-3 and TRBJ1-1; the tabulated D call, TRBD1, remains unverified against the DNA. CDR1 and CDR2 from the germline V gene are SGHTA and FQGTGA. From its first to its last residue, the CDR3 has 15 amino acids. The CDR3 loop is CASSFGPGENTEAFF.

The chain recombines TRBV20-1 with TRBJ1-5; 7 positions match TRBD1. CDR1 and CDR2 from the germline V gene are DFQATT and SNEGSKA (reference sequence). This CDR3 is 15 amino acids long. V lost 5 bases, J lost 5 bases, and 12 bases stayed unmatched. The CDR3 sequence: CSAQVRGGHDQPQHF. The CDR3, as DNA: TGCAGTGCTCAAGTCAGGGGGGGCCACGATCAGCCCCAGCATTTT.

The rearrangement links TRBV6-5 to TRBJ1-1; 11 bases are a match to TRBD1. V dropped 6 bases and J dropped 10; count of bases not matched to a gene: 10. This CDR3 has 14 residues. Germline CDR1 and CDR2: MNHEY and SVGAGI. The CDR3 loop is CASSQRGTGGTAFF. The CDR3 DNA reads TGTGCCAGCAGCCAAAGGGGGACAGGGGGGACAGCTTTCTTT.

The chain is built from TRBV20-1 and TRBJ1-4; D remains unclear. Trimming took 3 bases from V and 8 from J, leaving 13 bases between them. There are 13 residues in the CDR3. Germline V gene lookup returns CDR1 DFQATT and CDR2 SNEGSKA (reference sequence). CDR3 nucleotides: TGCAGTGCTAGTCGACCGGCACAGGAAAAACTGTTTTTT. Protein sequence: CSASRPAQEKLFF.

This clonotype was seen a few times. The chain links TRBV7-9 to TRBJ2-7; tentatively, D is TRBD1 (6 bases). V lost 1 base and J 1 base, leaving 11 bases between the germline ends. Germline CDR1 reads SEHNR; CDR2 reads FQNEAQ (reference sequence). This CDR3 spans 15 amino acids. The CDR3 region has the DNA TGTGCCAGCAGCTTAGACAGGGAGAGGTCCTACGAGCAGTACTTC. Translated, it gives CASSLDRERSYEQYF.

Remarks on this clonotype: A single base separates this from a much larger clone, so it may be a read error. This rearrangement joins TRBV28 to TRBJ2-3; D possibly corresponds to TRBD2 (5 bases). CDR1 is MDHEN, CDR2 SYDVKM, per germline. Trimming cost V 11 bases and J 5 bases, with 11 bases left between them. The CDR3 totals 11 residues. CDR3 nucleotides: TGTGCCGGCATCGGGGAAGATACGCAGTATTTT. It yields the protein CAGIGEDTQYF.

The chain joins TRBV27 to TRBJ1-2; 7 nucleotides align to TRBD1. This CDR3 region has 14 residues. The germline V gene encodes CDR1 MNHEY and CDR2 SMNVEV (reference sequence). V lost 3 bases, J lost 8 bases, and 9 bases stayed unmatched. The CDR3 coding sequence is TGTGCCAGCAGTTTTAGAATAGGGGGCGGCGGCTACACCTTC. Protein product: CASSFRIGGGGYTF.

The rearrangement links TRBV5-1 to TRBJ1-2, with D tentatively TRBD1 (6 bases). The CDR3 has 14 residues. Looked up from germline, CDR1 is SGHRS and CDR2 is YFSETQ. V dropped 3 bases and J dropped 3 bases, with 12 bases sitting between them. In DNA, the CDR3 is TGCGCCAGCAGCTCGACAGGTCTCGACTATGGCTACACCTTC. It specifies CASSSTGLDYGYTF.

This clonotype appeared a few times. The chain joins TRBV28 to TRBJ2-1; D call uncertain. The germline V gene has CDR1 MDHEN and CDR2 SYDVKM. The V gene lost 4 bases and the J gene lost 8 bases, with 18 bases spanning the gap. The length of the CDR3 is 15 residues. The CDR3 bases are TGTGCCAGCAGTTCCGGGCTAACGATCGTCGATGAGCAGTTCTTC. This encodes CASSSGLTIVDEQFF.

This clonotype was observed many times. The chain is built from TRBV25-1 and TRBJ1-2; D not resolved. Per germline, CDR1 MGHDK and CDR2 SYGVNS. V lost 4 bases, J lost 2 bases, and 2 bases lay in between. The CDR3 consists of 11 residues. DNA of the CDR3: TGTGCCAGCAGTGGGAACTATGGCTACACCTTC. It codes for CASSGNYGYTF.

On this clonotype: A much larger clone is a single base away; this may be a read error. The V call is TRBV29-1, the J call TRBJ2-1; 9 bases line up with TRBD1. The DNA end is a closer match to TRBJ2-7, so the J assignment may be wrong. The CDR3 spans 17 residues. Germline values: CDR1 SQVTM, CDR2 ANQGSEA. CDR3 loop: CSFRWGGTGSSYNEQYF. The CDR3 DNA reads TGCAGCTTTCGATGGGGGGGGACAGGGAGCTCCTACAATGAGCAGTACTTC.

The chain recombines TRBV3-1 with TRBJ1-4, with 7 bases fitting TRBD1. This CDR3 contains 14 residues. J was trimmed by 3 bases and V by 5 bases; bases with no gene match: 3. Germline V CDR1 and CDR2: LGHDT, YNNKEL (reference sequence). DNA for the CDR3: TGTGCCAGCAGCGCGGGACAGCCTAATGAAAAACTGTTTTTT. It is translated as CASSAGQPNEKLFF.

CDR3 sequence: CASSLAGISSYEQYF. The CDR3, as DNA: TGCGCCAGCAGCTTGGCAGGGATCAGCTCCTACGAGCAGTACTTC. This chain links TRBV5-1 with TRBJ2-7, with TRBD1 as a possible D gene (5 bases). This CDR3 has 15 residues. V was shortened by 0 bases and J by 0 bases, with 10 bases between the two germline ends. Per germline, CDR1 SGHRS and CDR2 YFSETQ.

In the case of this clonotype: The junction departs from the called germline gene at one end, perhaps through a read error. V gene TRBV25-1 combines with J gene TRBJ2-5; D is ambiguous. Germline CDR1 and CDR2: MGHDK and SYGVNS. The CDR3 extends over 12 amino acids. CDR3: CASEGVQEAQYF. The CDR3 DNA sequence: TGTGCCAGCGAAGGCGTCCAAGAGGCCCAGTACTTC.

This clonotype was observed a few times. This rearrangement joins TRBV5-6 to TRBJ1-1, with D perhaps matching TRBD1 (6 bases). Germline V lookup: CDR1 SGHDT, CDR2 YYEEEE. The ends were cut back, 4 bases at V and 1 base at J, with 11 bases in the middle. This CDR3 has 14 amino acids. CDR3 protein: CASSAGTTNTEAFF. The CDR3 DNA is TGTGCCAGCAGCGCCGGGACAACGAACACTGAAGCTTTCTTT. The full variable domain, in which reference TRBV5-6 and TRBJ1-1 provide the parts outside the CDR3, is DAGVTQSPTHLIKTRGQQVTLRCSPKSGHDTVSWYQQALGQGPQFIFQYYEEEERQRGNFPDRFSGHQFPNYSSELNVNALLLGDSALYLCASSAGTTNTEAFFGQGTRLTVV.

The chain links TRBV10-3 to TRBJ2-4, with D unclear. Germline V gene lookup returns CDR1 ENHRY and CDR2 SYGVKD. The CDR3 has 14 residues. V lost 3 bases and J 8 bases, leaving 14 bases between the germline ends. CDR3 sequence: CAISEDLRGDIQYF. In nucleotides, the CDR3 is TGTGCCATCAGTGAAGATTTGCGTGGGGACATTCAGTACTTC.